This T cell receptor beta chain was sequenced for a study of T cell repertoires in cytomegalovirus infection. This clonotype was counted ten times or more. MiXCR was run by TCRdb on the reads, yielding one entry per CDR3 protein. The table shows about 210,000 distinct CDR3 sequences, with 6% to 8% occurring only once. CDR3 length: 14 amino acids. V lost 10 bases to trimming and J lost 2 bases; unmatched junction nucleotides: 4. Germline CDR1 MNHNS, CDR2 SASEGT. The sample consisted of PBMCs. This TCR came from a human donor in good health (CMV status not recorded). Some clones in this sample may be carry-over from other donors' samples. The V gene is TRBV6-1, the J gene TRBJ2-1; 11 bases are a match to TRBD2. CDR3 sequence reads: CATRLAGPYNEQFF. The CDR3 DNA follows: TGTGCCACCCGACTAGCGGGGCCCTACAATGAGCAGTTCTTC.